These 28 T cell receptor beta chains were all obtained from the same sample, sequenced in a study of cytomegalovirus exposure and HLA in healthy donors. The PCR made use of 60 Vbeta and 13 Jbeta primers. Measured with immunoSEQ multiplex PCR; TCRdb has only the in-frame clones, and not every one. This sample has about 170,000 clones, with over 80% found just once. The specimen was PBMCs. The receptors originated from a woman aged 45-65 years in good health and CMV-seropositive.

This sequence joins TRBV4-3 and TRBJ2-2; 9 nucleotides line up with TRBD1. This CDR3 region has 17 residues. Looked up from germline, CDR1 is LGHNA and CDR2 is YSLEER. With 4 bases clipped from V and 3 bases from J, the junction kept 9 bases outside the gene matches. CDR3 nucleotide sequence: TGCGCCAGCAGCCGATCGGGGGACAGGGCCTACACCGGGGAGCTGTTTTTT. Its translation: CASSRSGDRAYTGELFF.

The chain is built from TRBV4-3 and TRBJ2-1; TRBD2 matches 7 bases. CDR1 and CDR2 (germline): LGHNA, YSLEER. There are 16 residues in the CDR3. V shed 0 bases and J 3 bases; nucleotides not matched to a gene: 5. In nucleotides, the CDR3 is TGCGCCAGCAGCCAAGATAGAGGCGGGGGCTACAATGAGCAGTTCTTC. Its protein product is CASSQDRGGGYNEQFF.

CDR3 DNA: TGTGCCAGCAGCGTAGATTACACAGGGACGGAGACCCAGTACTTC. As protein: CASSVDYTGTETQYF. This chain joins TRBV9 and TRBJ2-5, with D maybe TRBD1 (6 bases). V lost 0 bases, J lost 5 bases, and 14 bases lay in between. The CDR3 is made up of 15 amino acids. CDR1 is SGDLS, CDR2 YYNGEE, per germline.

The rearrangement joins TRBV5-4 to TRBJ2-2; D is unclear. With 2 bases removed from V and 0 bases from J, the gap between germline ends came to 8 bases. The CDR3 is 15 amino acids. Per germline, CDR1 SGHNT and CDR2 YYREEE (reference sequence). Here the CDR3 reads CASSFGQTNTGELFF. In DNA form, the CDR3 reads TGTGCCAGCAGCTTTGGCCAGACGAACACCGGGGAGCTGTTTTTT.

This chain joins TRBV19 and TRBJ1-5, with 8 positions matching TRBD1. Trimming removed 5 bases from V and 5 bases from J; junction bases left unmatched: 5. This CDR3 is 14 amino acids long. Germline V gene lookup returns CDR1 LNHDA and CDR2 SQIVND (reference sequence). The CDR3 DNA reads TGTGCCAGTAGTCAGGGGGCGTTATATCAGCCCCAGCATTTT. Translating it yields CASSQGALYQPQHF. The whole variable domain, filled in from reference TRBV19 and TRBJ1-5, reads DGGITQSPKYLFRKEGQNVTLSCEQNLNHDAMYWYRQDPGQGLRLIYYSQIVNDFQKGDIAEGYSVSREKKESFPLTVTSAQKNPTAFYLCASSQGALYQPQHFGDGTRLSIL.

The chain uses TRBV27 and TRBJ2-5; 7 bases fit TRBD1. TRBJ2-7 explains the end of the DNA better; the J call may be wrong. Germline CDR1 is MNHEY and CDR2 is SMNVEV (reference sequence). This CDR3 spans 14 amino acids. CDR3 amino acids: CASRPRPGGYEQYF. The CDR3 DNA is TGTGCCAGCAGACCCCGTCCAGGGGGCTACGAGCAGTACTTC.

This chain joins TRBV19 and TRBJ1-1, with D perhaps matching TRBD1 (5 bases). Deletions cut 3 bases from V and 3 bases from J, with 8 bases between. Germline V gene data show CDR1 as LNHDA and CDR2 as SQIVND (reference sequence). The CDR3 sequence is 13 residues long. The CDR3 coding sequence is TGTGCCAGTAGTATGGAGGGGTACACTGAAGCTTTCTTT. Protein sequence: CASSMEGYTEAFF.

The chain carries TRBV28 and TRBJ1-2; tentative D call: TRBD1 (5 bases). Trimming left V 2 bases short and J 9 bases short, with 10 bases between. Germline assignment: CDR1 MDHEN and CDR2 SYDVKM. The CDR3 sequence is 12 residues long. The CDR3: CASSLAGGRYTF. CDR3 sequence (DNA): TGTGCCAGCAGTTTAGCGGGGGGTCGCTACACCTTC.

In its sample, this clone was seen a few times. The chain joins TRBV7-2 to TRBJ2-7; maybe TRBD2 (5 bases). Trimming took 1 base from V and 2 from J, leaving 9 bases between them. Germline CDR1 reads SGHTA; CDR2 reads FQGNSA. There are 14 residues in the CDR3. In DNA, the CDR3 is TGTGCCAGCAGCTTAGATGGGAGAACCTACGAGCAGTACTTC. As protein: CASSLDGRTYEQYF.

As to this clone: One junction end does not reproduce the germline sequence, and a read error may be involved. J is TRBJ2-7 and V is TRBV7-9; 7 nucleotides match TRBD1. In germline, CDR1 is SEHNR, CDR2 FQNEAQ (reference sequence). The CDR3 is made up of 15 amino acids. In DNA form, the CDR3 reads TGTTCCAGCAGCTTATCTTCAGACAGGGCCTACGAGCAGTACTTC. The encoded protein is CSSSLSSDRAYEQYF.

This clone was counted between two and nine times. The chain recombines TRBV7-9 with TRBJ1-1; D possibly corresponds to TRBD1 (5 bases). The CDR3 spans 17 residues. CDR1 SEHNR and CDR2 FQNEAQ come from the germline V gene (reference sequence). V gave up 3 bases and J gave up 4 bases, with 21 bases separating them. The CDR3 here is CASSFILYQGGGTEAFF. The CDR3 nucleotides read TGTGCCAGCAGCTTTATATTATACCAGGGAGGAGGCACTGAAGCTTTCTTT. Using reference TRBV7-9 and TRBJ1-1 for the parts outside the CDR3, the full variable domain is DTGVSQNPRHKITKRGQNVTFRCDPISEHNRLYWYRQTLGQGPEFLTYFQNEAQLEKSRLLSDRFSAERPKGSFSTLEIQRTEQGDSAMYLCASSFILYQGGGTEAFFGQGTRLTVV.

V is TRBV29-1 and J is TRBJ2-5; D unresolved. CDR3 length: 14 amino acids. V gave up 1 base and J gave up 1 base, with 10 bases separating them. Germline CDR1 is SQVTM and CDR2 is ANQGSEA. The CDR3 sequence is CSVEGAGVQETQYF. The DNA of the CDR3 is TGCAGCGTTGAAGGTGCAGGCGTCCAAGAGACCCAGTACTTC.

The rearrangement links TRBV6-5 to TRBJ1-3; 7 bases align to TRBD1. Germline V lookup: CDR1 MNHEY, CDR2 SVGAGI. The V segment lost 0 bases and the J segment 4 bases; nucleotides outside the gene matches: 6. The CDR3 sequence is 16 residues long. In DNA, the CDR3 is TGTGCCAGCAGTTACTCGAGGGGGCCATTGGGAAACACCATATATTTT. It specifies CASSYSRGPLGNTIYF.

A single count supports this clone. This chain connects TRBV11-2 to TRBJ2-1; TRBD1 agrees at 7 bases. CDR1 is SGHAT and CDR2 is FQNNGV in the germline V gene. V was pared by 2 bases and J by 5 bases, with 9 bases of the junction left unmatched. The CDR3 runs 16 residues. CDR3 nucleotides: TGTGCCAGCAGCTTAAGTAGAACAGGGGCAGACAATGAGCAGTTCTTC. This sequence encodes CASSLSRTGADNEQFF.

The V and J genes are TRBV4-3 and TRBJ2-5; perhaps TRBD1 as D (6 bases). The CDR3 spans 15 residues. Germline V gene sequence: CDR1 LGHNA, CDR2 YSLEER. The V end lost 1 base, the J end lost 4 bases, and 13 bases lay between the germline ends. In nucleotides, the CDR3 is TGCGCCAGCAGCCAAGGGGGGCTACCCGGAGAGACCCAGTACTTC. Its protein product is CASSQGGLPGETQYF.

V gene TRBV29-1 combines with J gene TRBJ2-3; D may be TRBD1 (5 bases). There are 12 residues in the CDR3. V was trimmed by 4 bases and J by 5 bases, leaving 10 bases between them. Looked up from germline, CDR1 is SQVTM and CDR2 is ANQGSEA. CDR3 DNA: TGCAGCGTTGTGTCAGGGAAAGATACGCAGTATTTT. Translating it yields CSVVSGKDTQYF.

This chain uses TRBV11-2 with TRBJ1-1, with D perhaps matching TRBD1 (6 bases). V lost 4 bases to trimming and J lost 1 base, with 7 bases between them. The CDR3 totals 13 residues. Germline CDR1 is SGHAT and CDR2 is FQNNGV. CDR3 loop: CASSWGQNTEAFF. CDR3 coding DNA: TGTGCCAGCAGCTGGGGACAGAACACTGAAGCTTTCTTT.

This chain joins TRBV2 and TRBJ2-1, with a possible D match to TRBD2 (6 bases). Trimming left V 4 bases short and J 4 bases short, with 11 bases between. There are 14 residues in the CDR3. Germline-derived CDR1 and CDR2 are SNHLY and FYNNEI. The CDR3, as DNA: TGTGCCAGCAGTGGGGGGGAACCGTACAATGAGCAGTTCTTC. Amino acid sequence: CASSGGEPYNEQFF.

CDR3: CASSIPRVAREVCGEQYF. The CDR3 DNA is TGTGCCAGTAGTATTCCGAGAGTCGCCAGGGAGGTCTGCGGAGAGCAGTACTTC. This chain uses TRBV19 with TRBJ2-7, with D perhaps TRBD2 (6 bases). With 3 bases removed from V and 7 bases from J, the gap between germline ends came to 28 bases. The CDR3 length is 18 residues. Per the germline V gene, CDR1 is LNHDA and CDR2 is SQIVND (reference sequence).

As concerns this clone: The same CDR3 arises from other DNA sequences in this sample as well. The rearrangement links TRBV9 to TRBJ2-1; TRBD2 matches 8 bases. The germline gives CDR1 SGDLS, CDR2 YYNGEE. V lost 3 bases and J lost 1; bases outside the gene matches: 3. The CDR3 is 15 residues long. Written as DNA, the CDR3 is TGTGCCAGCAGCGCAGCGGGAGCTTCCTACAATGAGCAGTTCTTC. It translates to CASSAAGASYNEQFF.

The rearrangement uses TRBV5-6 and TRBJ2-3; 9 bases fit TRBD2. V lost 0 bases to trimming and J lost 0 bases; unmatched junction nucleotides: 5. CDR1 and CDR2 from the germline V gene are SGHDT and YYEEEE. The CDR3 runs 17 residues. CDR3 residues: CASSLVSGGTSTDTQYF. The CDR3 DNA reads as TGTGCCAGCAGCTTGGTGAGCGGGGGGACTAGCACAGATACGCAGTATTTT.

The rearrangement joins TRBV6-5 to TRBJ2-2, with 9 bases lining up with TRBD1. CDR3 length: 15 amino acids. Germline loops: CDR1 MNHEY, CDR2 SVGAGI. After removal of 5 bases from V and 1 base from J, the junction contained 2 bases not matched to a gene. CDR3 in amino acids: CASSQDRGNTGELFF. For the CDR3, the DNA is TGTGCCAGCAGTCAGGACAGGGGGAACACCGGGGAGCTGTTTTTT.

The V and J genes are TRBV30 and TRBJ1-2, with 9 bases fitting TRBD1. Germline V gene data show CDR1 as GTSNPN and CDR2 as SVGIG (reference sequence). This CDR3 spans 13 amino acids. Unmatched junction bases numbered 7, after V lost 3 bases and J lost 8 bases. The CDR3 region has the DNA TGTGCCTGGAGCTTAGAGACAGGGGGGGGCTACACCTTC. Protein: CAWSLETGGGYTF.

This chain links TRBV6-6 with TRBJ2-5, with a weak D call TRBD1 (6 bases). Germline CDR1 reads MNHNY; CDR2 reads SVGAGI (reference sequence). This CDR3 is 13 amino acids long. Trimming left V 5 bases short and J 5 bases short, with 12 bases between. DNA of the CDR3: TGTGCCAGCAGTCCCCCTCAGGGGGAGACCCAGTACTTC. It yields the protein CASSPPQGETQYF.

V gene TRBV11-2 combines with J gene TRBJ1-6; D might be TRBD1 (5 bases). The CDR3 contains 17 residues. The V end was cut by 0 bases, the J end by 3 bases, with 12 bases between. Germline lookup yields CDR1 SGHAT and CDR2 FQNNGV. Here the CDR3 DNA reads TGTGCCAGCAGCTTAGAAGGGGCCCTAAACTATAATTCACCCCTCCACTTT. It is translated as CASSLEGALNYNSPLHF.

The chain joins TRBV6-6 to TRBJ2-3; the match to TRBD2 covers 10 bases. Germline loops: CDR1 MNHNY, CDR2 SVGAGI (reference sequence). V trimming: 7 bases; J trimming: 2 bases; junction bases outside the gene matches: 6. The CDR3 has 15 amino acids. In DNA form, the CDR3 reads TGTGCCAGCACCAGGACTAGCGGATTCACAGATACGCAGTATTTT. Encoded protein: CASTRTSGFTDTQYF.

The rearrangement links TRBV7-2 to TRBJ2-1; the match to TRBD2 covers 12 bases. Germline loops: CDR1 SGHTA, CDR2 FQGNSA. The J segment lost 8 bases and the V segment lost 5 bases, leaving 10 bases of the junction unmatched. This CDR3 comprises 16 residues. CDR3 amino acids: CASSQRLAGVLDEQFF. Here the CDR3 DNA reads TGTGCCAGCAGCCAACGACTAGCGGGAGTCCTCGATGAGCAGTTCTTC. The entire variable domain, with the rest obtained from reference TRBV7-2 and TRBJ2-1, is as follows: GAGVSQSPSNKVTEKGKDVELRCDPISGHTALYWYRQSLGQGLEFLIYFQGNSAPDKSGLPSDRFSAERTGGSVSTLTIQRTQQEDSAVYLCASSQRLAGVLDEQFFGPGTRLTVL.

This chain joins TRBV5-8 and TRBJ2-7, with D maybe TRBD2 (7 bases). Germline CDR1 and CDR2: SGHTS and YDEGEE. The V end lost 6 bases, the J end lost 3 bases, and 13 bases lay between the germline ends. The CDR3 length is 13 residues. The CDR3 reads CASMGGANYEQYF. In nucleotides, the CDR3 is TGTGCCAGCATGGGGGGGGCTAACTACGAGCAGTACTTC.